A selection of T cell receptor beta chains follows, all from one sample in a study of T cell repertoires in cytomegalovirus infection. TCRdb re-called the reads through MiXCR, storing one row per CDR3 protein. The profile shows hundreds of thousands of distinct CDR3 sequences, over 20% of them singletons. Material for sequencing was CD8+ T cells from PBMCs. These receptors were obtained from a human donor in good health (CMV status not recorded). Some clones in this sample may be carry-over from other donors' samples. Each CDR3 is given with its conserved first and last residue. Fields, in order: CDR3 length, clone size, V gene, J gene, D gene, CDR3 DNA, CDR3 protein. D genes are given only for firm matches. Clone size is given for some rows only: seen once, a few or many times, or a class if the clone is expanded.

16,few,TRBV28,TRBJ2-5,TRBD2,TGTGCCAGCAGCCCTACGACTAGCGGGGACCAAGAGACCCAGTACTTC,CASSPTTSGDQETQYF
16,NA,TRBV5-1,TRBJ2-1,TRBD2,TGCGCCAGCAGCGGACACCTAGCGGGTGCGGGGAATGAGCAGTTCTTC,CASSGHLAGAGNEQFF
13,NA,TRBV29-1,TRBJ2-7,NA,TGCAGCGTTGTAGGTGACCCCTCCTACGAGCAGTACTTC,CSVVGDPSYEQYF
14,NA,TRBV5-4,TRBJ2-7,NA,TGTGCCAGCAGCTTGAGGGACCAGACCTACGAGCAGTACTTC,CASSLRDQTYEQYF
13,NA,TRBV29-1,TRBJ1-2,TRBD1,TGCAGCGTTCCCGGACGGGCAGGGGGAGGCTACACCTTC,CSVPGRAGGGYTF
9,NA,TRBV7-9,TRBJ2-1,NA,TGTGCCAGCAGCCCCTATCAGTTCTTC,CASSPYQFF
14,few,TRBV5-4,TRBJ2-3,NA,TGTGCCAGCAGCTGGGAACAGGGCACAGATACGCAGTATTTT,CASSWEQGTDTQYF
17,few,TRBV12-3/TRBV12-4,TRBJ1-1,NA,TGTGCCAGCAGTCCCCTCGGCAGGGACCGGTGGGACACTGAAGCTTTCTTT,CASSPLGRDRWDTEAFF
18,many,TRBV7-9,TRBJ2-7,TRBD1,TGTGCCAGCAGCCTGGACAGGGGATCCTACGGCTACCCCTACGAGCAGTACTTC,CASSLDRGSYGYPYEQYF
16,NA,TRBV19,TRBJ2-2,NA,TGTGCCAGTAGTATCGGAGACTACCTGAACACCGGGGAGCTGTTTTTT,CASSIGDYLNTGELFF
12,NA,TRBV12-3/TRBV12-4,TRBJ2-7,NA,TGTGCCAGCAGTACAACAGGGTACGAGCAGTACTTC,CASSTTGYEQYF
15,once,TRBV6-5,TRBJ1-3,NA,TGTGCCAGCAGACCAGGGATACCCTCTGGAAACACCATATATTTT,CASRPGIPSGNTIYF
13,many,TRBV7-9,TRBJ2-2,NA,TGTGCCAGCAGCTCGTTAGGCACCGGGGAGCTGTTTTTT,CASSSLGTGELFF
13,NA,TRBV5-1,TRBJ1-2,NA,TGCGCCAGCAGCTTAACAGGGCCCGGGGGCTACACCTTC,CASSLTGPGGYTF
15,many,TRBV20-1,TRBJ2-3,NA,TGCAGTGCTAGAGTTGGGGCTAGCCCCACAGATACGCAGTATTTT,CSARVGASPTDTQYF
13,many,TRBV7-8,TRBJ2-5,TRBD1,TGTGCCAGCAGCATACGGGACAGTGGAGCCCAGTACTTC,CASSIRDSGAQYF
15,NA,TRBV5-6,TRBJ2-7,NA,TGTGCCAGCAGCCCCGGACAGCTTAGATCCTACGAGCAGTACTTC,CASSPGQLRSYEQYF
14,few,TRBV19,TRBJ1-1,NA,TGTGCCAGTAATCCGGGACCCCTGAACACTGAAGCTTTCTTT,CASNPGPLNTEAFF
13,many,TRBV19,TRBJ1-4,NA,TGTGCCAGTAGTATACTCCTATCTGGAAAACTGTTTTTT,CASSILLSGKLFF
14,NA,TRBV5-4,TRBJ1-2,NA,TGTGCCAGCAGCTTGGCCAGTGACGGCTATGGCTACACCTTC,CASSLASDGYGYTF
12,NA,TRBV7-9,TRBJ2-1,NA,TGTGCCAGCAGCTTTGGCGGCGGTGAGCGGTTCTTC,CASSFGGGERFF
17,few,TRBV7-8,TRBJ1-5,NA,TGTGCCAGCAGCTTAGCGCCGAGGGACGGTGGCAATCAGCCCCAGCATTTT,CASSLAPRDGGNQPQHF